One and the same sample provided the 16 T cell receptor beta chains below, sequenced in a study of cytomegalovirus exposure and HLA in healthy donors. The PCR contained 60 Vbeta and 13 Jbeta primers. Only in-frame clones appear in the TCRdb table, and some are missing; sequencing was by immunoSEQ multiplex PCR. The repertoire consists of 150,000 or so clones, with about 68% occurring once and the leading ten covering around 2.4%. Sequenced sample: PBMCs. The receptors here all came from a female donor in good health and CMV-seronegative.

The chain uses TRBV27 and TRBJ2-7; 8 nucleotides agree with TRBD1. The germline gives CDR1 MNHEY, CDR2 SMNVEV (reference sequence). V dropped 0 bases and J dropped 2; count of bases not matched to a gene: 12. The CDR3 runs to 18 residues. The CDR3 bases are TGTGCCAGCAGTTTATCGGCCCCGATAGACAGGGGCGCCTACGAGCAGTACTTC. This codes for CASSLSAPIDRGAYEQYF.

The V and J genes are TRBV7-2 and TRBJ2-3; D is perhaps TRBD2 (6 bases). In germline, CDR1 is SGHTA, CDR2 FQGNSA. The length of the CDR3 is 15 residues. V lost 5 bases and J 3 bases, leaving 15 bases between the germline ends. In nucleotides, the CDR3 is TGTGCCAGCAGCGGGGGACTCCGGAGGACAGATACGCAGTATTTT. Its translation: CASSGGLRRTDTQYF.

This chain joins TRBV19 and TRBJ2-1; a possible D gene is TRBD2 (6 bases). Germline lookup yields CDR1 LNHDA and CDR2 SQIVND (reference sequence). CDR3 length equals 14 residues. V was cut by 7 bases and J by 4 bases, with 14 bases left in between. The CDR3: CASTPPGLYNEQFF. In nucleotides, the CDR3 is TGTGCCAGTACTCCCCCGGGACTTTACAATGAGCAGTTCTTC.

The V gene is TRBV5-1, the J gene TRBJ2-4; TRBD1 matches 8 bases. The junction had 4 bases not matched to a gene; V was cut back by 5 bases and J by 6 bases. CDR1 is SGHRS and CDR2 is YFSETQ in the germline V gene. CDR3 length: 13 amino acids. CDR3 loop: CASSPGTGNIQYF. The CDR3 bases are TGCGCCAGCAGTCCCGGGACAGGAAACATTCAGTACTTC.

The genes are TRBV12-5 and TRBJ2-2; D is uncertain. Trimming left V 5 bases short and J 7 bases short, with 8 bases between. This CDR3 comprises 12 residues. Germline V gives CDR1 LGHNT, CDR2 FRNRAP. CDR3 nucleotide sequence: TGTGCTAGTGGTGCGGAAGTCGGGGAGCTGTTTTTT. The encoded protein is CASGAEVGELFF.

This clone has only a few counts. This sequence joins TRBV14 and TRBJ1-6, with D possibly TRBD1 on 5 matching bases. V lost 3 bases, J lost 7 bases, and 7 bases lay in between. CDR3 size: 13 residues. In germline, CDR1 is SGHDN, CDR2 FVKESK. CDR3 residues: CASSQGRNSPLHF. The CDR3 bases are TGTGCCAGCAGCCAGGGGCGGAATTCACCCCTCCACTTT. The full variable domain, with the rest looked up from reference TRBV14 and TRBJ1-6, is EAGVTQFPSHSVIEKGQTVTLRCDPISGHDNLYWYRRVMGKEIKFLLHFVKESKQDESGMPNNRFLAERTGGTYSTLKVQPAELEDSGVYFCASSQGRNSPLHFGNGTRLTVT.

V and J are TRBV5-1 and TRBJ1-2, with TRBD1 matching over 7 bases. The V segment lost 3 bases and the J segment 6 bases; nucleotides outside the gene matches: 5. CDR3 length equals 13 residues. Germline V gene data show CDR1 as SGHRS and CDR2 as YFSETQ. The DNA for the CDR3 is TGCGCCAGCAGCTCGACAGGGTCGAATGGCTACACCTTC. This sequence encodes CASSSTGSNGYTF.

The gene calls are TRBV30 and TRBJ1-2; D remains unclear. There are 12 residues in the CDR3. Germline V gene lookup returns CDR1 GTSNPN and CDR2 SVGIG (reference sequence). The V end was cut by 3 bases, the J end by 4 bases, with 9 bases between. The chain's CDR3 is CAWRVPGYGYTF. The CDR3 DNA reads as TGTGCCTGGAGGGTGCCGGGCTATGGCTACACCTTC. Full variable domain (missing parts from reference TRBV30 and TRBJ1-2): SQTIHQWPATLVQPVGSPLSLECTVEGTSNPNLYWYRQAAGRGLQLLFYSVGIGQISSEVPQNLSASRPQDRQFILSSKKLLLSDSGFYLCAWRVPGYGYTFGSGTRLTVV.

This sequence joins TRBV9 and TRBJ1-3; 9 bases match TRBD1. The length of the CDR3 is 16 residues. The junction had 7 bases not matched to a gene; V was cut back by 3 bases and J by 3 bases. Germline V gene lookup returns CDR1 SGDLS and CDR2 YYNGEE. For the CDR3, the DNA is TGTGCCAGCAGCGGACAAACAGGGGGCAATGGAAACACCATATATTTT. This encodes CASSGQTGGNGNTIYF.

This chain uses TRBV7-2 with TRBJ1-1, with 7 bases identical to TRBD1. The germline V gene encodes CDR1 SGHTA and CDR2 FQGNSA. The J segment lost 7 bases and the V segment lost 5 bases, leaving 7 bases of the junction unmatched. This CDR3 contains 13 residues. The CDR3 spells CASSKDWDSEAFF. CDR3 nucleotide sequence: TGTGCCAGCAGCAAAGACTGGGACAGTGAAGCTTTCTTT.

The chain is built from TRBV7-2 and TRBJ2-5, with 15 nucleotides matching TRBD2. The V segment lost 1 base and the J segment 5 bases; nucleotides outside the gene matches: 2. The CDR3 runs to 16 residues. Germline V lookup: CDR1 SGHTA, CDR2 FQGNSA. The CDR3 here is CASSLGTSGRVETQYF. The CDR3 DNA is TGTGCCAGCAGCTTAGGGACTAGCGGGAGGGTTGAGACCCAGTACTTC.

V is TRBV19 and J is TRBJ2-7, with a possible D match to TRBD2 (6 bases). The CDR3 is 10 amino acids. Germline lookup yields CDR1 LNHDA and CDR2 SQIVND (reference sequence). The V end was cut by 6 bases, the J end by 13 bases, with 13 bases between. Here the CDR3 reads CASRGTSLYF. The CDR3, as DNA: TGTGCCAGTAGAGGGACTTCGCTCTACTTC. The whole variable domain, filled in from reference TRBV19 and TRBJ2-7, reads DGGITQSPKYLFRKEGQNVTLSCEQNLNHDAMYWYRQDPGQGLRLIYYSQIVNDFQKGDIAEGYSVSREKKESFPLTVTSAQKNPTAFYLCASRGTSLYFGPGTRLTVT.

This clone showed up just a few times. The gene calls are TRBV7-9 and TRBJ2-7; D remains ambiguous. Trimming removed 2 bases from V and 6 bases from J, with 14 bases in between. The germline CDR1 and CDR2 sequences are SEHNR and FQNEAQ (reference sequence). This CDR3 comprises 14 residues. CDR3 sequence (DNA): TGTGCCAGCAGCTTATATAGCTCCGGTGGCGAGCAGTACTTC. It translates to CASSLYSSGGEQYF.

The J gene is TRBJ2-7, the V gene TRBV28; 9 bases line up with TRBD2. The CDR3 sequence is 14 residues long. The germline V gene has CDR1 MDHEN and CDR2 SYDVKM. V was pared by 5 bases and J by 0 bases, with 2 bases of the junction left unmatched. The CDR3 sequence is CASSVSGSSYEQYF. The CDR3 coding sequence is TGTGCCAGCAGTGTTAGCGGGAGCTCCTACGAGCAGTACTTC.

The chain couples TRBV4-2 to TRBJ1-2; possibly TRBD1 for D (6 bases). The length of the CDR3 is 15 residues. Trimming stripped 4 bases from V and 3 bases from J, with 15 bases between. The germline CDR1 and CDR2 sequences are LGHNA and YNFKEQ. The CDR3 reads CASSPTGRGDYGYTF. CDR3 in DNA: TGTGCCAGCAGCCCAACCGGCAGGGGTGACTATGGCTACACCTTC.

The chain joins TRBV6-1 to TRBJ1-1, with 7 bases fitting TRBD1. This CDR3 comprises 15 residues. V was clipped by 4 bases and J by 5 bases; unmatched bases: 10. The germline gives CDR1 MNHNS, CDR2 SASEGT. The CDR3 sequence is CASSALRDSATEAFF. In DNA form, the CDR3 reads TGTGCCAGCAGTGCCCTCCGGGACAGCGCTACTGAAGCTTTCTTT.